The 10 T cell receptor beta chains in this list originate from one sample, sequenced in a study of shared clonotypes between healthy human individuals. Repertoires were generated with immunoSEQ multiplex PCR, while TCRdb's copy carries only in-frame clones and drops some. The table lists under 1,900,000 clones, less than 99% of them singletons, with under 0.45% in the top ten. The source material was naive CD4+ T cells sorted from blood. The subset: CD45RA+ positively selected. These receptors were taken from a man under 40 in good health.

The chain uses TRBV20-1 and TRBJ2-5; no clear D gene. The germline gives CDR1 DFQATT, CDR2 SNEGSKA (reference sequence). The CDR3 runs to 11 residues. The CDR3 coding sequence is TGCAGCACAACTTTCTCAGAGACCCAGTACTTC. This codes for CSTTFSETQYF.

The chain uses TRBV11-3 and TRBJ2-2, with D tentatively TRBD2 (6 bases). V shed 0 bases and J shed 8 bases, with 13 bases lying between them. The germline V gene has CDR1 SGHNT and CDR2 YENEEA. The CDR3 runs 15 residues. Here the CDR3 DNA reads TGTGCCAGCAGCTTAGATACTAGCCCAGCAGGGGAGCTGTTTTTT. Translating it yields CASSLDTSPAGELFF. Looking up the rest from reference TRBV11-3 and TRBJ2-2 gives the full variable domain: EAGVVQSPRYKIIEKKQPVAFWCNPISGHNTLYWYLQNLGQGPELLIRYENEEAVDDSQLPKDRFSAERLKGVDSTLKIQPAELGDSAVYLCASSLDTSPAGELFFGEGSRLTVL.

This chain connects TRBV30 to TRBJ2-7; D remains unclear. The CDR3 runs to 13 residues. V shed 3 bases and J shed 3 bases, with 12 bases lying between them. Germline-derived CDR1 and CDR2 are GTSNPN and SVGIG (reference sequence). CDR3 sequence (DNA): TGTGCCTGGAGCCTTTCTACTGGCTACGAGCAGTACTTC. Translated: CAWSLSTGYEQYF.

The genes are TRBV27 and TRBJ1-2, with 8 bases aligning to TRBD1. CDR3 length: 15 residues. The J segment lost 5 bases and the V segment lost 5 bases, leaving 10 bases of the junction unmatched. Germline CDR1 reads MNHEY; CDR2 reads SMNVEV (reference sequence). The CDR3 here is CASSRGTGLAYGYTF. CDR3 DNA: TGTGCCAGCAGTAGGGGGACAGGACTGGCTTATGGCTACACCTTC.

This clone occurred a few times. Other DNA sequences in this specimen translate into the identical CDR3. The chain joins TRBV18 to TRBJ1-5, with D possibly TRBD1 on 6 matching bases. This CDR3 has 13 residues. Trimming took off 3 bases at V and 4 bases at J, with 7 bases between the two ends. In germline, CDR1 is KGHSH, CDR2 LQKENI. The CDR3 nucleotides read TGTGCCAGCTCACCCGACAGGAATCAGCCCCAGCATTTT. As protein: CASSPDRNQPQHF. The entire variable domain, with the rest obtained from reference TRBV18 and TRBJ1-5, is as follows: NAGVMQNPRHLVRRRGQEARLRCSPMKGHSHVYWYRQLPEEGLKFMVYLQKENIIDESGMPKERFSAEFPKEGPSILRIQQVVRGDSAAYFCASSPDRNQPQHFGDGTRLSIL.

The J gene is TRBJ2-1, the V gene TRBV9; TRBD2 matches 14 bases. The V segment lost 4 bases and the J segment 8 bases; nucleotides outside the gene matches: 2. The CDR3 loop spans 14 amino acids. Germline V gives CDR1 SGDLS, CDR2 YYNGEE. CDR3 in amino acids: CASSPTSGRDEQFF. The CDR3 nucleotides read TGTGCCAGCAGCCCGACTAGCGGGAGGGATGAGCAGTTCTTC.

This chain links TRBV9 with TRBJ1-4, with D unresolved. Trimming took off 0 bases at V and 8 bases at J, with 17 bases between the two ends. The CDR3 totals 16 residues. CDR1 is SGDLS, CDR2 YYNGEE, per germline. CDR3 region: CASSVGFGIQGEKLFF. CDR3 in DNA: TGTGCCAGCAGCGTAGGATTCGGTATTCAAGGGGAAAAACTGTTTTTT.

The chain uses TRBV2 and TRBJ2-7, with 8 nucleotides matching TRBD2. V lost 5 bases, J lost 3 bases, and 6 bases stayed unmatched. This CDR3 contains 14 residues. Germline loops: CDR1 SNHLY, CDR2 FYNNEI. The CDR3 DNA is TGTGCCAGCAGTCGCAGCGGGAGCTACTACGAGCAGTACTTC. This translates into CASSRSGSYYEQYF.

CDR3 sequence: CASSVSGSGEETQYF. DNA for the CDR3: TGCGCCAGCAGCGTTAGCGGGAGTGGAGAAGAGACCCAGTACTTC. This rearrangement joins TRBV5-1 to TRBJ2-5; 9 positions match TRBD2. CDR3 length: 15 amino acids. The J segment lost 3 bases and the V segment lost 4 bases, leaving 7 bases of the junction unmatched. Germline V gene data show CDR1 as SGHRS and CDR2 as YFSETQ.

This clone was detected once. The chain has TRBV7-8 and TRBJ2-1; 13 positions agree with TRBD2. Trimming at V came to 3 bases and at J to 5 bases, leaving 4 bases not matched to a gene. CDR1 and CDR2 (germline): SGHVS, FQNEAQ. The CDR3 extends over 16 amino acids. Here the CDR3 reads CASSLTSGRSHNEQFF. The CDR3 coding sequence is TGTGCCAGCAGCTTGACTAGCGGGAGGTCGCACAATGAGCAGTTCTTC.